The sequence of this T cell receptor beta chain was determined in a study of T cell responses to AZD1222 COVID-19 vaccine. Findings of the study overall: All repertoire sampling was performed exclusively after the peak T cell response. Only five or six AZD1222 recipients tested seropositive at baseline. The donor cohort was predominantly white British with a female majority, and clonal diversity may have been underestimated.

As for this clone: Its antigen is still unknown.

Generated by immunoSEQ multiplex PCR, the TCRdb table keeps only in-frame clones and is missing some. The sample lists around 80,000 clones, roughly 88% occurring once. Germline lookup yields CDR1 LNHDA and CDR2 SQIVND (reference sequence). The CDR3 extends over 12 amino acids. V was clipped by 7 bases and J by 7 bases, with 13 bases between them. This sample comprised peripheral blood, obtained 28 days after the second AZD1222 dose. V usage is TRBV19 and J usage is TRBJ1-2; the D gene is possibly TRBD1 (6 bases). This receptor was taken from an adult who received the AZD1222 COVID-19 vaccine. For the CDR3, the DNA is TGTGCCAGTAACCTGGGACAAAGTGGCTACACCTTC. It translates to CASNLGQSGYTF.